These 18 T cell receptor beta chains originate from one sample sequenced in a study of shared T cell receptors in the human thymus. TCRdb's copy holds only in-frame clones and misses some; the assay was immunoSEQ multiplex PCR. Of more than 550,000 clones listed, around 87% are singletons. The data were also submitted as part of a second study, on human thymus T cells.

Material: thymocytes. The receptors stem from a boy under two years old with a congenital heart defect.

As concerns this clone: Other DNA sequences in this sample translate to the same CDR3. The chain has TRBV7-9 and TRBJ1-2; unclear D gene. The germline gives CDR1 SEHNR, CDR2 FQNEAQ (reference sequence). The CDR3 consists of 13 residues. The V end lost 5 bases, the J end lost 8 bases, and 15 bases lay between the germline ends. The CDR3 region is CASSPPGGYGYTF. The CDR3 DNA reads TGTGCCAGCAGCCCTCCTGGAGGGTACGGCTACACCTTC. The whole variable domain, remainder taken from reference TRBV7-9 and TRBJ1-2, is DTGVSQNPRHKITKRGQNVTFRCDPISEHNRLYWYRQTLGQGPEFLTYFQNEAQLEKSRLLSDRFSAERPKGSFSTLEIQRTEQGDSAMYLCASSPPGGYGYTFGSGTRLTVV.

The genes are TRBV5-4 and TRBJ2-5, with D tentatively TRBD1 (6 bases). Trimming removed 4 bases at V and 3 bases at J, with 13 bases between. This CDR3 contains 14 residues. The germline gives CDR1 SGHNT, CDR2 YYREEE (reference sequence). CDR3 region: CASSTDSLEETQYF. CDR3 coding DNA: TGTGCCAGCAGCACGGACAGCCTTGAAGAGACCCAGTACTTC. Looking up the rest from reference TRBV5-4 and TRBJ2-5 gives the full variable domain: ETGVTQSPTHLIKTRGQQVTLRCSSQSGHNTVSWYQQALGQGPQFIFQYYREEENGRGNFPPRFSGLQFPNYSSELNVNALELDDSALYLCASSTDSLEETQYFGPGTRLLVL.

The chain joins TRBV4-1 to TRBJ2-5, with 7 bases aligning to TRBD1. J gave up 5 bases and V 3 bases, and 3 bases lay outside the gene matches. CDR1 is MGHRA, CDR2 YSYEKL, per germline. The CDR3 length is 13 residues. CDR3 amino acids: CASSHYRGETQYF. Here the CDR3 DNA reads TGCGCCAGCAGCCACTACAGGGGTGAGACCCAGTACTTC.

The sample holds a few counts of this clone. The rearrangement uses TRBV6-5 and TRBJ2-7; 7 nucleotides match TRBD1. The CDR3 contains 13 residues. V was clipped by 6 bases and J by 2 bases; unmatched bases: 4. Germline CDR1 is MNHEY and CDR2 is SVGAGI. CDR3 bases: TGTGCCAGCAGCCGGGACAGACCCTACGAGCAGTACTTC. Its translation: CASSRDRPYEQYF.

The CDR3 sequence is CASSAGSGANVLTF. The CDR3 nucleotides read TGTGCCAGCAGTGCAGGGTCTGGGGCCAACGTCCTGACTTTC. V and J are TRBV6-5 and TRBJ2-6, with D perhaps TRBD1 (5 bases). The CDR3 is made up of 14 amino acids. V was cut by 5 bases and J by 1 base, with 6 bases left in between. The germline V gene has CDR1 MNHEY and CDR2 SVGAGI.

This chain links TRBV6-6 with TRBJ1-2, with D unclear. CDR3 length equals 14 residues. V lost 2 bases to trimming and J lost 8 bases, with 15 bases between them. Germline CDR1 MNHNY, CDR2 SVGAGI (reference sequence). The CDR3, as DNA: TGTGCCAGCAGTTACGGGCAGCCGATCCGGGGCTACACCTTC. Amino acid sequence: CASSYGQPIRGYTF.

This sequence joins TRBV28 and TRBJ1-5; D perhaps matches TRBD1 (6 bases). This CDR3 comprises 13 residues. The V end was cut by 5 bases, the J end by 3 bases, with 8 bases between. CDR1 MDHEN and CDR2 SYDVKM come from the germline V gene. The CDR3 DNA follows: TGTGCCAGCAGTGGGGACACCAATCAGCCCCAGCATTTT. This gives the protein CASSGDTNQPQHF.

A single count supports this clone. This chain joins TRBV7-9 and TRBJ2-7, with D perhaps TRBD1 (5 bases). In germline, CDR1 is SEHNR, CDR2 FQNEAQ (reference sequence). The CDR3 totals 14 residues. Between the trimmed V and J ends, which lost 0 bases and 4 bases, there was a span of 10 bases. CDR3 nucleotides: TGTGCCAGCAGCTTAGCGGCAGGGCTATACGAGCAGTACTTC. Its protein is CASSLAAGLYEQYF.

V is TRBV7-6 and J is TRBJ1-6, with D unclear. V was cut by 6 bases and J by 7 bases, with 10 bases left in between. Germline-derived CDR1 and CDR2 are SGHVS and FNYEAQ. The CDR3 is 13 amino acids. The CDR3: CASRLTENSPLHF. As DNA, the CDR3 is TGTGCCAGCAGACTAACCGAAAATTCACCCCTCCACTTT.

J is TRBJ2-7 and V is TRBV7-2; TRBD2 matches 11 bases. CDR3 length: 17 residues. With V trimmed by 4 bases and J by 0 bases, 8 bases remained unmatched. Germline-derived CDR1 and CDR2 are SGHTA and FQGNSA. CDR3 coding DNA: TGTGCCAGCAGCTCCGGGCTAGCGGGAGGCCCCTCCTACGAGCAGTACTTC. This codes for CASSSGLAGGPSYEQYF.

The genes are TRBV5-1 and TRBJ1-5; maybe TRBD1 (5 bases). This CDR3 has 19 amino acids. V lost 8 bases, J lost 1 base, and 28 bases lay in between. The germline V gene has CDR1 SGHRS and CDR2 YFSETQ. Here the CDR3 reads CARKPLTRQGVGSNQPQHF. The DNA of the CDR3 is TGCGCCAGGAAACCGTTGACGAGACAAGGGGTCGGCAGCAATCAGCCCCAGCATTTT. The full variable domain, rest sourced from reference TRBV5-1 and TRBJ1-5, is KAGVTQTPRYLIKTRGQQVTLSCSPISGHRSVSWYQQTPGQGLQFLFEYFSETQRNKGNFPGRFSGRQFSNSRSEMNVSTLELGDSALYLCARKPLTRQGVGSNQPQHFGDGTRLSIL.

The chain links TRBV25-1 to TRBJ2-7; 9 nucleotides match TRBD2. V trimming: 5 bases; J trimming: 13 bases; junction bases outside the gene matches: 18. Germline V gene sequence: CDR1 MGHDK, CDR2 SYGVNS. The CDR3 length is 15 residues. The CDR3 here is CASSPLGGLANIYYF. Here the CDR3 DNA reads TGTGCCAGCAGTCCCTTGGGCGGACTAGCGAACATTTACTACTTC.

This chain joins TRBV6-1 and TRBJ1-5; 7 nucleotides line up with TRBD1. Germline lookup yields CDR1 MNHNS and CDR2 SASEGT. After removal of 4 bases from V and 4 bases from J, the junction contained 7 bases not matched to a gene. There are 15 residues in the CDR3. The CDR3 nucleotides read TGTGCCAGCAGTGGAAACAGGGGAAAAAATCAGCCCCAGCATTTT. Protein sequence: CASSGNRGKNQPQHF.

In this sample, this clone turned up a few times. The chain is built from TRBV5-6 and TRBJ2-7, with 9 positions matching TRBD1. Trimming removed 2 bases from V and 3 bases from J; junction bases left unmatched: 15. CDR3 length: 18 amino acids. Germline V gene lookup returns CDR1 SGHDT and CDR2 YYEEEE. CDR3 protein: CASSFLRELGQGVYEQYF. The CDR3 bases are TGTGCCAGCAGCTTTTTGAGGGAATTGGGACAGGGAGTCTACGAGCAGTACTTC.

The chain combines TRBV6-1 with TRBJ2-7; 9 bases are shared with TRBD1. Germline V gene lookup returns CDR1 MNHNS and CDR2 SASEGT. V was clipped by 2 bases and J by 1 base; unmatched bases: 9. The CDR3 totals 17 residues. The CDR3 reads CASSEKNGTGPSYEQYF. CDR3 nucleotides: TGTGCCAGCAGTGAAAAAAACGGGACAGGGCCTTCCTACGAGCAGTACTTC.

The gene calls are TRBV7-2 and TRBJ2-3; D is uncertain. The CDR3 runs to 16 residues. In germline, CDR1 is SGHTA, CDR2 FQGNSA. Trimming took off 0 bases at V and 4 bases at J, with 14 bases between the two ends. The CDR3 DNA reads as TGTGCCAGCAGCTTAGCGTTGCCTACCACGCCAGATACGCAGTATTTT. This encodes CASSLALPTTPDTQYF.

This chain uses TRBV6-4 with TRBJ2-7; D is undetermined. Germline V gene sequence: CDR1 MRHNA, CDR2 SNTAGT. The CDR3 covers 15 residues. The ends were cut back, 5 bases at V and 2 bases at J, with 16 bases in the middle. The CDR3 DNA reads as TGTGCCAGCAGTCACGAGGCGTCCCGAACCTACGAGCAGTACTTC. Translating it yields CASSHEASRTYEQYF.

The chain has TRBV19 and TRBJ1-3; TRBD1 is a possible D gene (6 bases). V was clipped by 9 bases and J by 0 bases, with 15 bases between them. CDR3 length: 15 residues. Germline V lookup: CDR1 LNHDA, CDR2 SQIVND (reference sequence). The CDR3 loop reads CASGQRGYSGNTIYF. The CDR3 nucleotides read TGTGCCAGCGGACAGCGCGGATACTCTGGAAACACCATATATTTT.